Each of the 5 T cell receptor beta chains below was sequenced from the same sample in a study of blood T cell repertoires in COVID-19. Generated by immunoSEQ multiplex PCR, the TCRdb table keeps only in-frame clones and is missing some. This table holds some 260,000 clones, just under 85% found once. Sequenced: peripheral blood. The receptors were gathered from an older man with acute or convalescent COVID-19.

The V and J genes are TRBV4-2 and TRBJ2-1; the match to TRBD2 covers 10 bases. The CDR3 is made up of 16 amino acids. With V trimmed by 0 bases and J by 4 bases, 3 bases remained unmatched. Germline V gene sequence: CDR1 LGHNA, CDR2 YNFKEQ. CDR3 protein: CASSQDLAGVYNEQFF. CDR3 nucleotides: TGTGCCAGCAGCCAAGACCTAGCGGGGGTGTACAATGAGCAGTTCTTC.

The chain joins TRBV30 to TRBJ1-2; D gene unclear. The V gene's germline CDR1 is GTSNPN and CDR2 SVGIG (reference sequence). Trimming took 2 bases from V and 0 from J, leaving 10 bases between them. The CDR3 contains 14 residues. CDR3 coding DNA: TGTGCCTGGAGTTTGCAGGCAACTAACTATGGCTACACCTTC. It yields the protein CAWSLQATNYGYTF. Combining the CDR3 with reference TRBV30 and TRBJ1-2 gives the whole variable domain SQTIHQWPATLVQPVGSPLSLECTVEGTSNPNLYWYRQAAGRGLQLLFYSVGIGQISSEVPQNLSASRPQDRQFILSSKKLLLSDSGFYLCAWSLQATNYGYTFGSGTRLTVV.

This clone came up many times. V is TRBV7-9 and J is TRBJ1-5; D possibly corresponds to TRBD1 (5 bases). Per germline, CDR1 SEHNR and CDR2 FQNEAQ (reference sequence). The CDR3 extends over 18 amino acids. Trimming stripped 1 base from V and 2 bases from J, with 18 bases between. The CDR3 is CASSLEETGVGGNQPQHF. The CDR3 DNA follows: TGTGCCAGCAGCTTAGAGGAAACGGGGGTAGGGGGCAATCAGCCCCAGCATTTT.

This sequence joins TRBV2 and TRBJ1-1, with D perhaps TRBD1 (6 bases). The CDR3 spans 14 residues. From germline, CDR1 is SNHLY and CDR2 FYNNEI. V was trimmed by 4 bases and J by 1 base, leaving 10 bases between them. The CDR3 spells CASSAGTRNTEAFF. The CDR3 nucleotides are TGTGCCAGCAGTGCCGGGACACGGAACACTGAAGCTTTCTTT.

This clone has a single count. V gene TRBV11-2 combines with J gene TRBJ2-2, with D perhaps matching TRBD1 (5 bases). CDR3 size: 15 residues. Germline CDR1 is SGHAT and CDR2 is FQNNGV. Trimming shortened V by 5 bases and J by 1 base, and 11 bases separated the two germline ends. The CDR3 DNA is TGTGCCAGCAGCAGGATAGGACAGAACACCGGGGAGCTGTTTTTT. Residues: CASSRIGQNTGELFF.